These 9 T cell receptor beta chains were all obtained from the same sample, sequenced in a study of blood T cell repertoires in COVID-19. Clones were sequenced by immunoSEQ multiplex PCR, and TCRdb holds only the in-frame ones, with some missing. The sample has roughly 90,000 clones; over 75% are singletons. The sequenced material came from peripheral blood. The origin of the receptors is a human donor in a cohort sampled during active COVID-19.

The chain combines TRBV7-8 with TRBJ2-7; weak D call: TRBD1 (5 bases). V lost 1 base to trimming and J lost 6 bases, with 7 bases between them. The CDR3 has 12 residues. Germline CDR1 SGHVS, CDR2 FQNEAQ. DNA of the CDR3: TGTGCCAGCAGCTTAGTAGGGGCCGAGCAGTACTTC. Its protein product is CASSLVGAEQYF.

The chain couples TRBV19 to TRBJ2-5, with TRBD1 matching over 7 bases. The germline CDR1 and CDR2 sequences are LNHDA and SQIVND (reference sequence). The CDR3 totals 14 residues. V gave up 5 bases and J gave up 4 bases; unmatched junction bases: 7. The CDR3, as DNA: TGTGCCAGTAGTCTCCCGACAGGGCCAGAGACCCAGTACTTC. Translating gives CASSLPTGPETQYF.

CDR3 sequence: CASSLASSGRPDTQYF. The CDR3 region has the DNA TGCGCCAGCAGCCTCGCGTCTAGCGGGAGGCCCGATACGCAGTATTTT. The gene calls are TRBV5-1 and TRBJ2-3; 11 bases fit TRBD2. This CDR3 has 16 amino acids. Germline assignment: CDR1 SGHRS and CDR2 YFSETQ. Losses at the gene ends were 4 bases for V and 6 bases for J; bases not matched to a gene: 10. The entire variable domain, with the rest obtained from reference TRBV5-1 and TRBJ2-3, is as follows: KAGVTQTPRYLIKTRGQQVTLSCSPISGHRSVSWYQQTPGQGLQFLFEYFSETQRNKGNFPGRFSGRQFSNSRSEMNVSTLELGDSALYLCASSLASSGRPDTQYFGPGTRLTVL.

This sequence joins TRBV5-5 and TRBJ2-1; 7 positions agree with TRBD1. Per the germline V gene, CDR1 is SGHKS and CDR2 is YYEKEE (reference sequence). This CDR3 contains 16 residues. The trim removed 1 base at V and 3 bases at J, leaving 7 bases unmatched. CDR3 region: CASSLSLGGDYNEQFF. CDR3 bases: TGTGCCAGCAGCTTGAGCTTAGGGGGCGACTACAATGAGCAGTTCTTC. Full variable domain (remainder filled in from reference TRBV5-5 and TRBJ2-1): DAGVTQSPTHLIKTRGQQVTLRCSPISGHKSVSWYQQVLGQGPQFIFQYYEKEERGRGNFPDRFSARQFPNYSSELNVNALLLGDSALYLCASSLSLGGDYNEQFFGPGTRLTVL.

This clone is a singleton in its sample. The V and J genes are TRBV7-2 and TRBJ2-7; TRBD1 agrees at 8 bases. With 5 bases clipped from V and 3 bases from J, the junction kept 6 bases outside the gene matches. The V gene's germline CDR1 is SGHTA and CDR2 FQGNSA. The CDR3 contains 14 residues. For the CDR3, the DNA is TGTGCCAGCAGCCCCCTGGACAGGGACTACGAGCAGTACTTC. This gives the protein CASSPLDRDYEQYF. Drawing the rest from reference TRBV7-2 and TRBJ2-7, the complete variable domain is GAGVSQSPSNKVTEKGKDVELRCDPISGHTALYWYRQSLGQGLEFLIYFQGNSAPDKSGLPSDRFSAERTGGSVSTLTIQRTQQEDSAVYLCASSPLDRDYEQYFGPGTRLTVT.

The chain employs TRBV7-9 and TRBJ1-2; 10 bases fit TRBD1. Germline loops: CDR1 SEHNR, CDR2 FQNEAQ (reference sequence). J gave up 8 bases and V 6 bases, and 12 bases lay outside the gene matches. CDR3 size: 15 residues. The CDR3 here is CASRPVETGGVGYTF. As DNA, the CDR3 is TGTGCCAGCAGGCCGGTCGAGACAGGGGGCGTAGGCTACACCTTC. The whole variable domain, filled in from reference TRBV7-9 and TRBJ1-2, reads DTGVSQNPRHKITKRGQNVTFRCDPISEHNRLYWYRQTLGQGPEFLTYFQNEAQLEKSRLLSDRFSAERPKGSFSTLEIQRTEQGDSAMYLCASRPVETGGVGYTFGSGTRLTVV.

This chain uses TRBV3-1 (or the pseudogene TRBV3-2) with TRBJ1-1, with D unresolved. The CDR3 is 11 amino acids. V was clipped by 0 bases and J by 11 bases, with 7 bases between them. Germline CDR1 LGHDT, CDR2 YNNKEL (reference sequence). For the CDR3, the DNA is TGTGCCAGCAGCCAAGATCTCTTGGCTTTCTTT. Its translation: CASSQDLLAFF.

The gene calls are TRBV11-2 and TRBJ2-5; D is ambiguous. Germline V gene lookup returns CDR1 SGHAT and CDR2 FQNNGV. Trimming removed 3 bases from V and 4 bases from J, with 12 bases in between. The CDR3 covers 14 residues. The chain's CDR3 is CASSLWRNLETQYF. DNA of the CDR3: TGTGCCAGCAGCTTGTGGCGGAACTTAGAGACCCAGTACTTC.

This clone turned up a few times. The chain uses TRBV6-5 and TRBJ2-7, with TRBD1 as a possible D gene (6 bases). Trimming left V 5 bases short and J 3 bases short, with 14 bases between. CDR1 and CDR2 (germline): MNHEY, SVGAGI. CDR3 size: 14 residues. Written as DNA, the CDR3 is TGTGCCAGCAGTCCGAGACAGGACCTCTACGAGCAGTACTTC. Translation: CASSPRQDLYEQYF.